This is a list of T cell receptor beta chains from one sample in a study of blood T cell repertoires in COVID-19. Only in-frame clones appear in the TCRdb table, and some are missing; sequencing was by immunoSEQ multiplex PCR. Of 100,000 to 150,000 clones listed, roughly four fifths are singletons. The source material was peripheral blood. These receptors were obtained from a woman between 50 and 59 years old with acute or convalescent COVID-19. Each CDR3 is given with its conserved first and last residue. A D gene is named only where the DNA matches it firmly. For some rows the clone size is stated as once, few or many, or as a class when expanded; others skip it.

V,J,size,D,DNA,CDR3
TRBV6-5,TRBJ2-1,-,TRBD1,TGTGCCAGCACCGGGACAGGGGTTAATGAGCAGTTCTTC,CASTGTGVNEQFF
TRBV18,TRBJ1-5,-,TRBD1,TGTGCCAGCTCACCCCGGACAGGGGCCGATAGCAATCAGCCCCAGCATTTT,CASSPRTGADSNQPQHF
TRBV6-4,TRBJ1-1,-,-,TGTGCCAGCAGTGACCCTGCAGCAGGGGATCTGAACACTGAAGCTTTCTTT,CASSDPAAGDLNTEAFF
TRBV5-5,TRBJ1-1,-,TRBD1,TGTGCCAGCCTAGTCGGGACAGCCGAGGGCAACACTGAAGCTTTCTTT,CASLVGTAEGNTEAFF
TRBV28,TRBJ1-4,few,TRBD1,TGTGCCAGCAGTGAAACAGGGGCAACTAATGAAAAACTGTTTTTT,CASSETGATNEKLFF
TRBV7-2,TRBJ2-7,-,-,TGTGCCAGCAGCTTAGGAGGGGGACAAGGCTCCTACGAGCAGTACTTC,CASSLGGGQGSYEQYF
TRBV3-1/TRBV3-2,TRBJ1-6,-,-,TGTGCCAGCAACCAACAGGGAACGAATTCACCCCTCCACTTT,CASNQQGTNSPLHF
TRBV4-2,TRBJ1-2,-,-,TGTGCCAGCAGCCCAGGCGGGAGTTATGGCTACACCTTC,CASSPGGSYGYTF
TRBV3-1/TRBV3-2,TRBJ1-6,-,TRBD1,TGTGCCAGCAGGCAGACAGGGGTAGGCTCACCCCTCCACTTT,CASRQTGVGSPLHF
TRBV12-5,TRBJ1-1,-,-,TGTGCTAGTGGTTTGGTAATAGGGGGTAACACTGAAGCTTTCTTT,CASGLVIGGNTEAFF
TRBV30,TRBJ2-5,-,-,TGTGCCTGGTCGAGGCAAGAAGAGACCCAGTACTTC,CAWSRQEETQYF
TRBV7-9,TRBJ1-5,-,TRBD1,TGTGCCAGCAGCCCCGGGACAGCCCCAAATCAGCCCCAGCATTTT,CASSPGTAPNQPQHF
TRBV7-2,TRBJ2-7,few,TRBD1,TGTGCCAGCAGCTTAGTCGCGGACAGGGTGTACGAGCAGTACTTC,CASSLVADRVYEQYF
TRBV19,TRBJ2-7,-,-,TGTGCCAGTAGTATAGTTTCGGGGATGTCTCACGAGCAGTACTTC,CASSIVSGMSHEQYF
TRBV7-9,TRBJ1-4,-,-,TGTGCCAGCAGTTGGCCAGGGGCTGAAAAACTGTTTTTT,CASSWPGAEKLFF
TRBV6-2/TRBV6-3,TRBJ1-5,-,TRBD1,TGTGCCAGCAGCAGACAGGGGGGTACAAATCAGCCCCAGCATTTT,CASSRQGGTNQPQHF